This TCR beta chain was retrieved from a study of CXCR3-negative and CXCR3-positive naive CD8 T cells. Looked up from germline, CDR1 is SNHLY and CDR2 is FYNNEI. The CDR3 contains 13 residues. The CD45RO-CCR7+CD27+CD95- phenotype denoted naive CD8+ T cells. TRB cDNA was prepared as libraries by UMI-labeled 5' RACE. From the 5' RACE reads, TCRdb lists one entry per CDR3 protein and no DNA. The table lists 43,000 or so distinct CDR3 sequences. The study, taken as a whole, reports: Surface CD5 was comparable between naive subsets; TCR strength was inferred from TRB CDR3 properties. Comparably high diversity was seen in both naive subsets, and much lower diversity in memory CD8+ cells.

Points on this clonotype: Its antigen is unidentified.

The TCR comes from a human donor in good health. Some clones in this sample may be carry-over from other donors' samples. Sequencing was carried out using naive CXCR3- CD8+ T cells from blood. Subset: CD45RO-CCR7+CD27+CD95- naive CD8+ T cells lacking CXCR3 (TNR3-). The chain carries TRBV2 and TRBJ1-2. The chain's CDR3 is CASSEAKHYGYTF.